This T cell receptor (beta chain) was captured in a study of T-cell reconstitution after alpha-beta-depleted transplantation in children. Germline loops: CDR1 SGHDT, CDR2 YYEEEE. CDR3 length equals 16 residues. The junction had 3 bases not matched to a gene; V was cut back by 0 bases and J by 1 base. Overall study findings and caveats: One year after transplant, T-cell counts and diversity came mostly from newly produced T cells.

This clonotype has more than one count but fewer than ten. Antigen unknown. Construction of the TCRbeta library involved unique molecular identifiers. TCRdb reprocessed the PCR reads via MiXCR and lists one record per CDR3 protein. The table has about 610,000 distinct CDR3 sequences, 25% to 30% seen once. The sequence came from a boy in the first two years of life with Wiskott-Aldrich syndrome, due to receive a stem cell transplant. Sequenced material: PBMCs, taken before TCRalphabeta/CD19-depleted stem cell transplant. V is TRBV5-6 and J is TRBJ2-3; 9 bases map to TRBD1. This CDR3 reads CASSLEQGAGTDTQYF. CDR3 sequence (DNA): TGTGCCAGCAGCTTGGAACAGGGGGCGGGCACAGATACGCAGTATTTT. Full variable domain (rest looked up from reference TRBV5-6 and TRBJ2-3): DAGVTQSPTHLIKTRGQQVTLRCSPKSGHDTVSWYQQALGQGPQFIFQYYEEEERQRGNFPDRFSGHQFPNYSSELNVNALLLGDSALYLCASSLEQGAGTDTQYFGPGTRLTVL.